One and the same sample provided the 25 T cell receptor beta chains below, sequenced in a study of blood T cell dynamics during melanoma immunotherapy. Sequencing used immunoSEQ multiplex PCR; TCRdb keeps in-frame clones, though not all of them. In the table there are about 10,000 clones, 80% to 85% of which are singletons. Stated time point: week 3, after first cycle of checkpoint inhibitor. The sample in question was blood, obtained from a patient treated with checkpoint blockade. These receptors originate from a human donor with melanoma.

The J gene is TRBJ1-1, the V gene TRBV9; TRBD1 matches at 7 bases. Germline trimming cut 3 bases from V and 8 bases from J; bases unmatched to any gene: 7. From germline, CDR1 is SGDLS and CDR2 YYNGEE. The CDR3 runs to 13 residues. The CDR3 nucleotides read TGTGCCAGCAGCGCCTCGACAGGGACCGAAGCTTTCTTT. Translated: CASSASTGTEAFF.

The chain links TRBV18 to TRBJ2-3; no clear D gene. V was shortened by 0 bases and J by 0 bases, with 13 bases between the two germline ends. Germline V gene sequence: CDR1 KGHSH, CDR2 LQKENI. This CDR3 is built from 17 residues. CDR3 coding DNA: TGTGCCAGCTCACCACCGTATCAGACTTCTAGCACAGATACGCAGTATTTT. As protein: CASSPPYQTSSTDTQYF.

This chain uses TRBV19 with TRBJ1-6; D is undetermined. V lost 5 bases and J 1 base, leaving 9 bases between the germline ends. CDR3 length equals 15 residues. Germline V gene sequence: CDR1 LNHDA, CDR2 SQIVND (reference sequence). The CDR3 here is CASSLPGSYNSPLHF. CDR3 nucleotides: TGTGCCAGTAGTTTGCCCGGGTCCTATAATTCACCCCTCCACTTT.

This sequence joins TRBV7-2 and TRBJ2-7; 8 positions match TRBD1. The CDR3 extends over 14 amino acids. Trimming took 1 base from V and 6 from J; bases not matched to a gene: 5. Germline CDR1 reads SGHTA; CDR2 reads FQGNSA. CDR3 loop: CASSLGQGPSEQYF. CDR3 nucleotide sequence: TGTGCCAGCAGCTTAGGACAGGGGCCCTCCGAGCAGTACTTC. Drawing the rest from reference TRBV7-2 and TRBJ2-7, the complete variable domain is GAGVSQSPSNKVTEKGKDVELRCDPISGHTALYWYRQSLGQGLEFLIYFQGNSAPDKSGLPSDRFSAERTGGSVSTLTIQRTQQEDSAVYLCASSLGQGPSEQYFGPGTRLTVT.

The V gene is TRBV18, the J gene TRBJ2-6; D uncertain. CDR1 and CDR2 (germline): KGHSH, LQKENI. The CDR3 is 17 amino acids. V shed 5 bases and J shed 0 bases, with 14 bases lying between them. DNA for the CDR3: TGTGCCAGCTCATTTTTTGGAGCGAGCTCTGGGGCCAACGTCCTGACTTTC. It encodes CASSFFGASSGANVLTF. The variable domain in full, completed from reference TRBV18 and TRBJ2-6, reads NAGVMQNPRHLVRRRGQEARLRCSPMKGHSHVYWYRQLPEEGLKFMVYLQKENIIDESGMPKERFSAEFPKEGPSILRIQQVVRGDSAAYFCASSFFGASSGANVLTFGAGSRLTVL.

The V gene is TRBV6-5, the J gene TRBJ1-5; no reliable D call. Deletions cut 6 bases from V and 1 base from J, with 10 bases between. Germline lookup yields CDR1 MNHEY and CDR2 SVGAGI. The CDR3 has 14 amino acids. The CDR3 coding sequence is TGTGCCAGCAGCCGTCGACGCAGCAATCAGCCCCAGCATTTT. Encoded protein: CASSRRRSNQPQHF.

The chain joins TRBV10-3 to TRBJ2-5, with 9 positions matching TRBD2. With the DNA end fitting TRBJ2-7 better, the J assignment may be wrong. The germline V gene has CDR1 ENHRY and CDR2 SYGVKD. CDR3 length: 14 amino acids. CDR3 residues: CATRLAVSSYEQYF. As DNA, the CDR3 is TGTGCCACTAGACTAGCGGTAAGCTCCTACGAGCAGTACTTC.

The chain employs TRBV7-8 and TRBJ1-4; D may be TRBD1 (6 bases). The CDR3 loop spans 14 amino acids. Germline V gene sequence: CDR1 SGHVS, CDR2 FQNEAQ. V dropped 5 bases and J dropped 8 bases, with 15 bases sitting between them. CDR3: CASSLRGWGEKLFF. CDR3 DNA: TGTGCCAGCAGCCTCAGGGGTTGGGGGGAAAAACTGTTTTTT. The complete variable domain, with remaining parts taken from reference TRBV7-8 and TRBJ1-4, reads GAGVSQSPRYKVAKRGQDVALRCDPISGHVSLFWYQQALGQGPEFLTYFQNEAQLDKSGLPSDRFFAERPEGSVSTLKIQRTQQEDSAVYLCASSLRGWGEKLFFGSGTQLSVL.

The chain recombines TRBV7-2 with TRBJ2-7; D gene uncertain. CDR1 and CDR2 (germline): SGHTA, FQGNSA. The CDR3 spans 13 residues. V dropped 2 bases and J dropped 5 bases, with 10 bases sitting between them. The CDR3 region has the DNA TGTGCCAGCAGCTTAAATTGGGGAAACGAGCAGTACTTC. Translation: CASSLNWGNEQYF.

This sequence joins TRBV10-1 and TRBJ2-1, with D unclear. The germline gives CDR1 WNHNN, CDR2 SYGVQD (reference sequence). The CDR3 has 12 residues. V gave up 3 bases and J gave up 6 bases, with 6 bases separating them. CDR3 bases: TGCGCCAGCAGTGATGAGAGCAATGAGCAGTTCTTC. As protein: CASSDESNEQFF.

This chain joins TRBV2 and TRBJ2-7; D is tentatively TRBD1 or TRBD2 (5 bases each). Trimming took 1 base from V and 7 from J, leaving 14 bases between them. Looked up from germline, CDR1 is SNHLY and CDR2 is FYNNEI. The CDR3 extends over 14 amino acids. The DNA for the CDR3 is TGTGCCAGCAGTGAAGTTTGGGGGATAGGGGAGCAGTACTTC. This encodes CASSEVWGIGEQYF.

V is TRBV6-5 and J is TRBJ1-1; unclear D gene. The CDR3 spans 13 residues. Trimming left V 2 bases short and J 7 bases short, with 11 bases between. Germline CDR1 and CDR2: MNHEY and SVGAGI. This chain's CDR3 is CASSYGRMIEAFF. The CDR3 DNA reads as TGTGCCAGCAGTTACGGGAGGATGATTGAAGCTTTCTTT.

Only one count was recorded for this clone. J is TRBJ1-1 and V is TRBV28; 8 bases match TRBD1. Germline CDR1 MDHEN, CDR2 SYDVKM. The CDR3 spans 14 residues. With V trimmed by 4 bases and J by 5 bases, 6 bases remained unmatched. CDR3 region: CASSSIRGQTEAFF. CDR3 coding DNA: TGTGCCAGCAGTTCTATCAGGGGGCAAACTGAAGCTTTCTTT.

The chain carries TRBV28 and TRBJ2-1; D is uncertain. Germline loops: CDR1 MDHEN, CDR2 SYDVKM. The CDR3 runs to 13 residues. V was clipped by 5 bases and J by 0 bases, with 5 bases between them. The CDR3 DNA is TGTGCCAGCAGTGAGAGCTCCTACAATGAGCAGTTCTTC. This sequence encodes CASSESSYNEQFF. The full variable domain, in which reference TRBV28 and TRBJ2-1 provide the parts outside the CDR3, is DVKVTQSSRYLVKRTGEKVFLECVQDMDHENMFWYRQDPGLGLRLIYFSYDVKMKEKGDIPEGYSVSREKKERFSLILESASTNQTSMYLCASSESSYNEQFFGPGTRLTVL.

V is TRBV11-3 and J is TRBJ1-5; TRBD1 matches at 10 bases. Trimming cost V 5 bases and J 1 base; bases outside gene matches: 8. CDR3 length equals 17 residues. Germline values: CDR1 SGHNT, CDR2 YENEEA. This chain's CDR3 is CASSLTGGVGSNQPQHF. The CDR3 DNA reads as TGTGCCAGCAGCCTGACAGGGGGCGTTGGGAGCAATCAGCCCCAGCATTTT.

This clone was detected once. J is TRBJ2-3 and V is TRBV7-7; 9 nucleotides match TRBD1. The J segment lost 4 bases and the V segment lost 5 bases, leaving 4 bases of the junction unmatched. Per the germline V gene, CDR1 is SSHAT and CDR2 is FNYEAQ (reference sequence). The CDR3 has 14 amino acids. The CDR3 here is CASSLQGAADTQYF. The DNA of the CDR3 is TGTGCCAGCAGCCTACAGGGGGCCGCAGATACGCAGTATTTT.

The V and J genes are TRBV2 and TRBJ1-1, with a weak D call TRBD1 (5 bases). CDR1 and CDR2 from the germline V gene are SNHLY and FYNNEI. This CDR3 comprises 16 residues. Trimming took 10 bases from V and 1 from J, leaving 22 bases between them. The CDR3, as DNA: TGTGCCACCGGAGGAACCTCAGGGCGTCAGAACACTGAAGCTTTCTTT. Its protein product is CATGGTSGRQNTEAFF. Using reference TRBV2 and TRBJ1-1 for the parts outside the CDR3, the full variable domain is EPEVTQTPSHQVTQMGQEVILRCVPISNHLYFYWYRQILGQKVEFLVSFYNNEISEKSEIFDDQFSVERPDGSNFTLKIRSTKLEDSAMYFCATGGTSGRQNTEAFFGQGTRLTVV.

CDR3 protein: CASSYRGLGLNEQFF. As DNA, the CDR3 is TGTGCCAGCAGCTACAGGGGGCTGGGACTCAATGAGCAGTTCTTC. The chain links TRBV7-2 to TRBJ2-1, with 9 bases aligning to TRBD1. CDR3 length equals 15 residues. Losses at the gene ends were 4 bases for V and 6 bases for J; bases not matched to a gene: 7. The germline V gene encodes CDR1 SGHTA and CDR2 FQGNSA.

V usage is TRBV5-1 and J usage is TRBJ2-2; D is uncertain. The CDR3 has 15 residues. With 0 bases removed from V and 0 bases from J, the gap between germline ends came to 6 bases. CDR1 and CDR2 (germline): SGHRS, YFSETQ. The CDR3 DNA reads TGCGCCAGCAGCTTGGAGGGCACGAACACCGGGGAGCTGTTTTTT. Amino acids: CASSLEGTNTGELFF.

The genes are TRBV28 and TRBJ1-2, with D perhaps TRBD1 (6 bases). The CDR3 loop spans 11 amino acids. Looked up from germline, CDR1 is MDHEN and CDR2 is SYDVKM. V dropped 6 bases and J dropped 7 bases, with 9 bases sitting between them. The CDR3 coding sequence is TGTGCCAGCAGCCGGGACATTGGCTACACCTTC. This encodes CASSRDIGYTF.

V usage is TRBV19 and J usage is TRBJ1-5; D remains unclear. Germline-derived CDR1 and CDR2 are LNHDA and SQIVND (reference sequence). The CDR3 spans 14 residues. V gave up 1 base and J gave up 6 bases, with 10 bases separating them. DNA for the CDR3: TGTGCCAGTAGTATAGTGGGGATGGGTCAGCCCCAGCATTTT. It codes for CASSIVGMGQPQHF.

The chain employs TRBV4-3 and TRBJ1-1; D is undetermined. With 2 bases removed from V and 4 bases from J, the gap between germline ends came to 8 bases. The CDR3 runs to 13 residues. Per the germline V gene, CDR1 is LGHNA and CDR2 is YSLEER. The CDR3 DNA reads as TGCGCCAGCAGCCAAACGGCAATCACTGAAGCTTTCTTT. Amino acids: CASSQTAITEAFF.

This chain joins TRBV4-3 and TRBJ2-1; 9 nucleotides agree with TRBD1. Per germline, CDR1 LGHNA and CDR2 YSLEER. With 0 bases clipped from V and 6 bases from J, the junction kept 3 bases outside the gene matches. The CDR3 is made up of 15 amino acids. CDR3 in DNA: TGCGCCAGCAGCCAAGATCCGACAGGGGGCAATGAGCAGTTCTTC. Translated: CASSQDPTGGNEQFF.

The rearrangement uses TRBV5-1 and TRBJ1-2; TRBD1 might be the D (5 bases). Trimming removed 3 bases from V and 8 bases from J, with 17 bases in between. CDR1 SGHRS and CDR2 YFSETQ come from the germline V gene. The CDR3 has 14 residues. The CDR3 DNA reads as TGCGCCAGCAGCTGGGGGGGACTCCGGAACGGCTACACCTTC. As protein: CASSWGGLRNGYTF.

This clone was seen only a few times. The chain uses TRBV5-4 and TRBJ1-1; tentatively, D is TRBD1 (5 bases). CDR3 length: 16 residues. Trimming stripped 1 base from V and 2 bases from J, with 15 bases between. Germline CDR1 reads SGHNT; CDR2 reads YYREEE (reference sequence). This chain's CDR3 is CASSLLGGGGNTEAFF. The CDR3 DNA follows: TGTGCCAGCAGCTTGCTGGGGGGGGGAGGCAACACTGAAGCTTTCTTT. Supplemented by reference TRBV5-4 and TRBJ1-1, the full variable domain reads ETGVTQSPTHLIKTRGQQVTLRCSSQSGHNTVSWYQQALGQGPQFIFQYYREEENGRGNFPPRFSGLQFPNYSSELNVNALELDDSALYLCASSLLGGGGNTEAFFGQGTRLTVV.